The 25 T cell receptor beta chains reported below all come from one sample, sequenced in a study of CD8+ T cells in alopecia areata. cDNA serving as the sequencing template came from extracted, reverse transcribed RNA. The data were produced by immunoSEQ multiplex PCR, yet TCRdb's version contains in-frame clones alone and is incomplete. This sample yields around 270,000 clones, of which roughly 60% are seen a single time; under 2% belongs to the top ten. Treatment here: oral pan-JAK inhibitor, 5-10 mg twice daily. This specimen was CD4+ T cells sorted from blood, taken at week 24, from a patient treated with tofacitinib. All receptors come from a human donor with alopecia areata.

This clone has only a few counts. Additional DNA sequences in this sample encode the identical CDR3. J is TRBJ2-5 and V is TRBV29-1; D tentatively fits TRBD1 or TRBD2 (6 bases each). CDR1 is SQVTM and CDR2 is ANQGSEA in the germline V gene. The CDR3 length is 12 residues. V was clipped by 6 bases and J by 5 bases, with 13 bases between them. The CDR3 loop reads CSVSGAEETQYF. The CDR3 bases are TGCAGCGTGTCGGGGGCGGAGGAGACCCAGTACTTC.

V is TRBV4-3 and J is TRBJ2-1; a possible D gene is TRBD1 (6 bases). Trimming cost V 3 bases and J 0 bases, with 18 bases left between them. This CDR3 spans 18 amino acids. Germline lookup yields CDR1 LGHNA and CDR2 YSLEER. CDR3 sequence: CASSQAGAQGLSYNEQFF. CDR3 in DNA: TGCGCCAGCAGCCAGGCAGGAGCTCAGGGGCTCTCCTACAATGAGCAGTTCTTC.

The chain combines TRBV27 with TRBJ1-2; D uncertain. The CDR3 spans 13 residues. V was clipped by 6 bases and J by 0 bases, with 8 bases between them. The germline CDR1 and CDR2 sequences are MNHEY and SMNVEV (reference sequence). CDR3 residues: CASSPQSNYGYTF. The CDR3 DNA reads TGTGCCAGCAGCCCACAGTCTAACTATGGCTACACCTTC.

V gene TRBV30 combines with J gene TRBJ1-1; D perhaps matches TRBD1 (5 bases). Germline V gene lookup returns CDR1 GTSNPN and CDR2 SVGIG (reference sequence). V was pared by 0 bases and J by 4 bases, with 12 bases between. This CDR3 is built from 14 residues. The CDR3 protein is CAWSVEGRSTEAFF. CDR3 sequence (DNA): TGTGCCTGGAGTGTGGAGGGGCGTAGCACTGAAGCTTTCTTT. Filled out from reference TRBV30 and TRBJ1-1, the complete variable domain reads SQTIHQWPATLVQPVGSPLSLECTVEGTSNPNLYWYRQAAGRGLQLLFYSVGIGQISSEVPQNLSASRPQDRQFILSSKKLLLSDSGFYLCAWSVEGRSTEAFFGQGTRLTVV.

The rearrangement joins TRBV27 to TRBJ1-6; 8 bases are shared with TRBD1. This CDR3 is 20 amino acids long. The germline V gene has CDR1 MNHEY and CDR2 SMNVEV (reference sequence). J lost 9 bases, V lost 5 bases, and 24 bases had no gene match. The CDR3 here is CASSAQTFRDRHRFGSPLHF. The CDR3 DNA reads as TGTGCCAGCAGTGCCCAGACCTTCCGGGACAGGCACCGGTTTGGTTCACCCCTCCACTTT.

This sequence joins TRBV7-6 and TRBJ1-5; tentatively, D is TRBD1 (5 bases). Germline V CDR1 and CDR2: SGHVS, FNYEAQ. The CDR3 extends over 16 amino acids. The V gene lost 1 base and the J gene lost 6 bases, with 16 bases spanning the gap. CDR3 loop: CASSLGSGGRGQPQHF. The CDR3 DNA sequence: TGTGCCAGCAGCTTAGGGAGCGGGGGACGCGGTCAGCCCCAGCATTTT.

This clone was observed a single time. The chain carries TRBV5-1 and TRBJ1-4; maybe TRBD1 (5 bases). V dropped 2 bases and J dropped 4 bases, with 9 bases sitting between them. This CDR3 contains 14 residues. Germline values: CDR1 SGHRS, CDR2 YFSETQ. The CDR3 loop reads CASSFAGLNEKLFF. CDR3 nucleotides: TGCGCCAGCAGCTTCGCGGGGCTTAATGAAAAACTGTTTTTT. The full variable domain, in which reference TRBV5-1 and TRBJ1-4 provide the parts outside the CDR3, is KAGVTQTPRYLIKTRGQQVTLSCSPISGHRSVSWYQQTPGQGLQFLFEYFSETQRNKGNFPGRFSGRQFSNSRSEMNVSTLELGDSALYLCASSFAGLNEKLFFGSGTQLSVL.

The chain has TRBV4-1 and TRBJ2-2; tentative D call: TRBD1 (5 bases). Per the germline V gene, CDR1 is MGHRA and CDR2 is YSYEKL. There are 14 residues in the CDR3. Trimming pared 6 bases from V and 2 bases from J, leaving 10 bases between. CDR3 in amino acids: CASRDTINTGELFF. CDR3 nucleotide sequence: TGCGCCAGCAGGGACACGATAAACACCGGGGAGCTGTTTTTT.

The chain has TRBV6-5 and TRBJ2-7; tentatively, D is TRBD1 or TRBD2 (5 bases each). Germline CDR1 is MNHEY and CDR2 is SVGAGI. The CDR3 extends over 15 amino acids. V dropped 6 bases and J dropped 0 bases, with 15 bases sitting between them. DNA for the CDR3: TGTGCCAGCAGGGGGACCCGCCATAGCTCCTACGAGCAGTACTTC. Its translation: CASRGTRHSSYEQYF.

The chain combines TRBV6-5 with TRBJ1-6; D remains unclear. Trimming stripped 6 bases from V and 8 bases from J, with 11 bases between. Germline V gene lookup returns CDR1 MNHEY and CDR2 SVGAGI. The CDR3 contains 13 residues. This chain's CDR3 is CASRVGLDSPLHF. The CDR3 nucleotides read TGTGCCAGCAGGGTGGGTTTGGATTCACCCCTCCACTTT.

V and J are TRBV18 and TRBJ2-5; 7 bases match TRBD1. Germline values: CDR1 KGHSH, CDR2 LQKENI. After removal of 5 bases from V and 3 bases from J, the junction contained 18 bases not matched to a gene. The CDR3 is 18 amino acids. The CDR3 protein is CASSSRTTGEGREETQYF. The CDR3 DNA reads TGTGCCAGCTCATCCCGGACCACAGGGGAAGGAAGGGAAGAGACCCAGTACTTC. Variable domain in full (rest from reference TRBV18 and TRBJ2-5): NAGVMQNPRHLVRRRGQEARLRCSPMKGHSHVYWYRQLPEEGLKFMVYLQKENIIDESGMPKERFSAEFPKEGPSILRIQQVVRGDSAAYFCASSSRTTGEGREETQYFGPGTRLLVL.

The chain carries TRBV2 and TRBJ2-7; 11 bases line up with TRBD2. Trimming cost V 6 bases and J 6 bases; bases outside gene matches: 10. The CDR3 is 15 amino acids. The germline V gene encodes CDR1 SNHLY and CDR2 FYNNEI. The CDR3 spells CASRALAGGLGEQYF. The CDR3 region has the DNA TGTGCCAGCAGAGCCTTAGCGGGGGGGCTCGGCGAGCAGTACTTC.

The CDR3 loop reads CASRGNSRTDTQYF. The CDR3 nucleotides read TGTGCCAGCAGGGGGAATAGTCGGACAGATACGCAGTATTTT. V is TRBV2 and J is TRBJ2-3; D remains unclear. Trimming left V 6 bases short and J 3 bases short, with 13 bases between. Per the germline V gene, CDR1 is SNHLY and CDR2 is FYNNEI. This CDR3 contains 14 residues.

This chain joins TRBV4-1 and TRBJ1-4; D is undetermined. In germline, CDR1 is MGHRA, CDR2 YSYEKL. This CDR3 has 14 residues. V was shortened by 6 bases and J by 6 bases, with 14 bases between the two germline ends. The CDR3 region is CASRKTASHEKLFF. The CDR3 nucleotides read TGCGCCAGCAGAAAAACGGCCTCCCATGAAAAACTGTTTTTT.

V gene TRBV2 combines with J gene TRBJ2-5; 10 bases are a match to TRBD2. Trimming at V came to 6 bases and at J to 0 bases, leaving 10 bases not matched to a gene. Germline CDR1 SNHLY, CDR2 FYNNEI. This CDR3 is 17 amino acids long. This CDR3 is CASSTGGSGGYQETQYF. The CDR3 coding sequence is TGTGCCAGCAGCACGGGCGGTAGCGGGGGGTACCAAGAGACCCAGTACTTC.

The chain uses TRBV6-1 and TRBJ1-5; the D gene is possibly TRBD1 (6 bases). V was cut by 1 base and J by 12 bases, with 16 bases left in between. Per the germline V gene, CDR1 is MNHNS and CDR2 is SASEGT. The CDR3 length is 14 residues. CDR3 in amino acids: CASSEETGPIHQHF. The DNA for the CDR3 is TGTGCCAGCAGTGAAGAGACAGGCCCGATACACCAGCATTTT.

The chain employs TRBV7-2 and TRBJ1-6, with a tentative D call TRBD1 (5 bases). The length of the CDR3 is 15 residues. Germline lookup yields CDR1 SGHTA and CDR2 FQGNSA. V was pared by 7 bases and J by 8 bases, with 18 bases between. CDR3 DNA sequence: TGTGCCAGCAACTTTGGGGGGAGGCGGGATTCACCCCTCCACTTT. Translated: CASNFGGRRDSPLHF.

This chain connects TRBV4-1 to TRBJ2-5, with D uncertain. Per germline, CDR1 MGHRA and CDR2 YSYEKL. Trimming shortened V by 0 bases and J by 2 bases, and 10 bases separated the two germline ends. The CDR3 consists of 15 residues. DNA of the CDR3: TGCGCCAGCAGCCAAGATCGGCGGCCACAAGAGACCCAGTACTTC. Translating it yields CASSQDRRPQETQYF.

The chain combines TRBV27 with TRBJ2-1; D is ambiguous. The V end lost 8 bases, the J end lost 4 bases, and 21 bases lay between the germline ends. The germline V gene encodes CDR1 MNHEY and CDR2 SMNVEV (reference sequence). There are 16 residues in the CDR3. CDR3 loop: CASCKAADLRYNEQFF. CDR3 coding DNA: TGTGCCAGCTGTAAGGCCGCTGACCTGCGGTACAATGAGCAGTTCTTC.

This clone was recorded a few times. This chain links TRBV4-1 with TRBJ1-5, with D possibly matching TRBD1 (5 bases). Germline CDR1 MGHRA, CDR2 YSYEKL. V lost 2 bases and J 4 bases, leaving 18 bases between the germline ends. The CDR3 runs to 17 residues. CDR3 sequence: CASSQRTFRDPNQPQHF. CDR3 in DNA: TGCGCCAGCAGCCAACGAACATTCCGGGACCCGAATCAGCCCCAGCATTTT.

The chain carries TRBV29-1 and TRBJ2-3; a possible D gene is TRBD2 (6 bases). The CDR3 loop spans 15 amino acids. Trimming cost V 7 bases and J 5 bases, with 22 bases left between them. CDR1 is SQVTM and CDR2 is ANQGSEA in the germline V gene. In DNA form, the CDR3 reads TGCAGCGCTGCCTCCGGGACTTTGGCTGGAGATACGCAGTATTTT. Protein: CSAASGTLAGDTQYF.

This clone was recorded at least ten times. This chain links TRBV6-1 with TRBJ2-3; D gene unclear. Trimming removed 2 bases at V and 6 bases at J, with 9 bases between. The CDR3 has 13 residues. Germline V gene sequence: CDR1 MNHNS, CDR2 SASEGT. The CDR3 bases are TGTGCCAGCAGTGAAATGTCGACGGATACGCAGTATTTT. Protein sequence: CASSEMSTDTQYF.

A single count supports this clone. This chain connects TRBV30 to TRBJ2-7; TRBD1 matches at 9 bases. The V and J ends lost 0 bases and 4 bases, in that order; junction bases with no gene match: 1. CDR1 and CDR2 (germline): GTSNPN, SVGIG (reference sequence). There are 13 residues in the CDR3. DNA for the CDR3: TGTGCCTGGAGTGTACAGGGGGCGTACGAGCAGTACTTC. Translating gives CAWSVQGAYEQYF.

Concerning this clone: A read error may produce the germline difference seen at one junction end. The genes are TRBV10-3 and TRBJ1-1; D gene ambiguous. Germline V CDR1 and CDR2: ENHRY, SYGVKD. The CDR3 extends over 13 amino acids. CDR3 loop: CAICEKLNTEAFF. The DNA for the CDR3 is TGTGCCATCTGTGAGAAATTGAACACTGAAGCTTTCTTT.

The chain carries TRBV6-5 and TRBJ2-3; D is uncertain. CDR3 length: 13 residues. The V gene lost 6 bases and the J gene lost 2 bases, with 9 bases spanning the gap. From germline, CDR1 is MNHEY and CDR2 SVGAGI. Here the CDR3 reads CASSVGPTDTQYF. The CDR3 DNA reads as TGTGCCAGCAGCGTAGGTCCCACAGATACGCAGTATTTT.